A single sample gave rise to the 18 T cell receptor beta chains below, sequenced in a study of blood T cell repertoires in COVID-19. Produced via immunoSEQ multiplex PCR; TCRdb's table is partial and in-frame only. Here the sample spans 75,000 to 95,000 clones, more than 65% being singletons. The sample consisted of peripheral blood. These receptors all come from a man in his sixties with acute or convalescent COVID-19.

Turning to this clone: Relative to the germline gene, one junction end is altered; a read error may explain this. V and J are TRBV23-1 and TRBJ2-1; 8 bases agree with TRBD1. TRBV23-1 is recorded as an ORF, its role being uncertain. CDR3 size: 13 residues. Written as DNA, the CDR3 is TGCGCCAGCGGTCAGGGGGCCGTCAATGAGCAGTTCTTC. It specifies CASGQGAVNEQFF.

The gene calls are TRBV11-2 and TRBJ1-4; 8 positions agree with TRBD1. Germline V CDR1 and CDR2: SGHAT, FQNNGV. The CDR3 extends over 15 amino acids. V dropped 1 base and J dropped 8; count of bases not matched to a gene: 6. Here the CDR3 DNA reads TGTGCCAGCAGCTTAGGACAGGGGTTTTCCGAAAAACTGTTTTTT. Its translation: CASSLGQGFSEKLFF.

A few counts support this clone. The chain is built from TRBV9 and TRBJ1-5, with a weak D call TRBD1 (5 bases). The CDR3 length is 14 residues. Per the germline V gene, CDR1 is SGDLS and CDR2 is YYNGEE. With 2 bases removed from V and 4 bases from J, the gap between germline ends came to 10 bases. The CDR3 spells CASSVGTTNQPQHF. CDR3 in DNA: TGTGCCAGCAGCGTCGGGACTACAAATCAGCCCCAGCATTTT.

In its sample, this clone was seen a few times. This specimen includes other DNA sequences encoding the same CDR3. V gene TRBV6-1 combines with J gene TRBJ1-5; TRBD1 matches 11 bases. Germline CDR1 is MNHNS and CDR2 is SASEGT. This CDR3 has 16 amino acids. With 3 bases clipped from V and 7 bases from J, the junction kept 8 bases outside the gene matches. In nucleotides, the CDR3 is TGTGCCAGCAGTGAGCCAGGACAGGGGGCAAGACAGCCCCAGCATTTT. Its protein product is CASSEPGQGARQPQHF.

A single count supports this clone. V gene TRBV5-6 combines with J gene TRBJ2-5; TRBD1 aligns across 7 bases. CDR3 size: 13 residues. Germline V gene sequence: CDR1 SGHDT, CDR2 YYEEEE. Trimming removed 4 bases from V and 5 bases from J; junction bases left unmatched: 5. The CDR3 reads CASSADRTETQYF. CDR3 nucleotides: TGTGCCAGCAGCGCGGACAGGACGGAGACCCAGTACTTC.

The gene calls are TRBV19 and TRBJ2-3; unclear D gene. The CDR3 totals 12 residues. The V end was cut by 6 bases, the J end by 2 bases, with 6 bases between. The germline CDR1 and CDR2 sequences are LNHDA and SQIVND (reference sequence). The DNA for the CDR3 is TGTGCCAGTAGGGGCAACACAGATACGCAGTATTTT. Translating gives CASRGNTDTQYF.

The chain combines TRBV19 with TRBJ1-1, with 11 bases aligning to TRBD1. Germline-derived CDR1 and CDR2 are LNHDA and SQIVND (reference sequence). This CDR3 is 14 amino acids long. V lost 10 bases to trimming and J lost 5 bases; unmatched junction nucleotides: 9. The CDR3 spells CATEDGQGATEAFF. The CDR3 DNA follows: TGTGCCACCGAAGACGGACAGGGGGCTACTGAAGCTTTCTTT. Together with reference TRBV19 and TRBJ1-1, the CDR3 gives the full variable domain: DGGITQSPKYLFRKEGQNVTLSCEQNLNHDAMYWYRQDPGQGLRLIYYSQIVNDFQKGDIAEGYSVSREKKESFPLTVTSAQKNPTAFYLCATEDGQGATEAFFGQGTRLTVV.

The rearrangement uses TRBV7-9 and TRBJ1-1; D may be TRBD1 (5 bases). Germline V gene lookup returns CDR1 SEHNR and CDR2 FQNEAQ (reference sequence). CDR3 length: 14 amino acids. V was cut by 5 bases and J by 8 bases, with 18 bases left in between. The CDR3 bases are TGTGCCAGCAGCCCTCACAGCTTGGGGGGAGAAGCTTTCTTT. Translated: CASSPHSLGGEAFF.

This clone was detected only a few times. The chain combines TRBV11-2 with TRBJ2-7, with D unresolved. The germline gives CDR1 SGHAT, CDR2 FQNNGV. This CDR3 has 14 residues. V dropped 1 base and J dropped 4 bases, with 11 bases sitting between them. In DNA, the CDR3 is TGTGCCAGCAGCTTAGGGGCCCCTTGGTACGAGCAGTACTTC. Its protein product is CASSLGAPWYEQYF.

Comments on this clone: Other DNA sequences of this sample code for an identical CDR3. The gene calls are TRBV30 and TRBJ1-1, with D perhaps matching TRBD1 (5 bases). This CDR3 spans 13 amino acids. The V gene's germline CDR1 is GTSNPN and CDR2 SVGIG (reference sequence). The V end lost 0 bases, the J end lost 1 base, and 6 bases lay between the germline ends. The CDR3 protein is CAWSVRGNTEAFF. The CDR3 bases are TGTGCCTGGAGTGTAAGGGGGAACACTGAAGCTTTCTTT.

The genes are TRBV3-1 (or the pseudogene TRBV3-2) and TRBJ1-2; D is ambiguous. The V gene lost 4 bases and the J gene lost 0 bases, with 3 bases spanning the gap. The germline V gene encodes CDR1 LGHDT and CDR2 YNNKEL (reference sequence). The CDR3 is made up of 12 amino acids. The CDR3 nucleotides are TGTGCCAGCAGCCTCGCTAACTATGGCTACACCTTC. Amino acids: CASSLANYGYTF.

The V and J genes are TRBV6-5 and TRBJ2-4, with 8 bases matching TRBD1. With 6 bases clipped from V and 0 bases from J, the junction kept 4 bases outside the gene matches. CDR1 is MNHEY and CDR2 is SVGAGI in the germline V gene. The CDR3 consists of 15 residues. The CDR3: CASRDQGAAKNIQYF. CDR3 coding DNA: TGTGCCAGCAGGGACCAGGGGGCAGCCAAAAACATTCAGTACTTC.

The chain carries TRBV29-1 and TRBJ1-1, with D possibly matching TRBD1 (6 bases). The CDR3 runs to 12 residues. The V end was cut by 7 bases, the J end by 3 bases, with 12 bases between. CDR1 is SQVTM and CDR2 is ANQGSEA in the germline V gene. The CDR3 DNA is TGCAGCGCCTCAACAGGGCACACTGAAGCTTTCTTT. Translation gives CSASTGHTEAFF.

The V gene is TRBV6-5, the J gene TRBJ1-5; D call uncertain. Germline lookup yields CDR1 MNHEY and CDR2 SVGAGI. The CDR3 has 13 amino acids. Trimming removed 11 bases at V and 0 bases at J, with 11 bases between. CDR3 amino acids: CACLENSNQPQHF. The DNA of the CDR3 is TGTGCCTGCCTGGAGAATAGCAATCAGCCCCAGCATTTT.

This clone has only a few counts. The chain uses TRBV12-3 or TRBV12-4 and TRBJ2-4, with D possibly TRBD1 on 5 matching bases. The CDR3 runs 13 residues. Trimming removed 6 bases at V and 8 bases at J, with 14 bases between. In DNA, the CDR3 is TGTGCCAGCAGAAATTCCAGGGCGTACATTCAGTACTTC. It specifies CASRNSRAYIQYF.

This sequence joins TRBV25-1 and TRBJ1-6; 8 nucleotides align to TRBD1. This CDR3 comprises 14 residues. Germline loops: CDR1 MGHDK, CDR2 SYGVNS. Losses at the gene ends were 9 bases for V and 6 bases for J; bases not matched to a gene: 7. CDR3 loop: CASSRTGGNSPLHF. The CDR3 bases are TGTGCCAGTTCACGAACAGGGGGTAATTCACCCCTCCACTTT. Based on the CDR3 plus reference TRBV25-1 and TRBJ1-6, the full variable domain is EADIYQTPRYLVIGTGKKITLECSQTMGHDKMYWYQQDPGMELHLIHYSYGVNSTEKGDLSSESTVSRIRTEHFPLTLESARPSHTSQYLCASSRTGGNSPLHFGNGTRLTVT.

The chain couples TRBV24-1 to TRBJ1-2, with D possibly being TRBD1 (6 bases). The CDR3 is made up of 14 amino acids. With 0 bases removed from V and 3 bases from J, the gap between germline ends came to 7 bases. Germline-derived CDR1 and CDR2 are KGHDR and SFDVKD. The CDR3 DNA is TGTGCCACCAGTGATTTGCGACAGGACTATGGCTACACCTTC. Translation: CATSDLRQDYGYTF.

This clone has just a few counts. The rearrangement joins TRBV5-6 to TRBJ2-7; D gene unclear. The CDR3 covers 14 residues. V lost 2 bases and J lost 0, with 9 bases in between. Germline V gives CDR1 SGHDT, CDR2 YYEEEE. CDR3 sequence reads: CASSFERSSYEQYF. In DNA form, the CDR3 reads TGTGCCAGCAGCTTCGAACGGAGCTCCTACGAGCAGTACTTC.